The 7 T cell receptor beta chains presented below share a single source sample, sequenced in a study of blood T cell repertoires in COVID-19. The protocol was immunoSEQ multiplex PCR, while the TCRdb copy is restricted to in-frame clones and leaves out a portion. Among hundreds of thousands of clones listed, around 92% were seen once. The sequenced sample consisted of PBMCs or T cells enriched from blood (not recorded which). These receptors were obtained from a woman between 45 and 60 years old who had been exposed to COVID-19.

The chain joins TRBV4-1 to TRBJ1-4, with D unclear. This CDR3 has 14 residues. Per the germline V gene, CDR1 is MGHRA and CDR2 is YSYEKL. The V end lost 2 bases, the J end lost 7 bases, and 11 bases lay between the germline ends. CDR3 loop: CASSQTGLSEKLFF. DNA of the CDR3: TGCGCCAGCAGCCAAACGGGGTTGAGTGAAAAACTGTTTTTT.

This chain joins TRBV25-1 and TRBJ1-5; 9 nucleotides line up with TRBD1. This CDR3 comprises 14 residues. Losses at the gene ends were 4 bases for V and 7 bases for J; bases not matched to a gene: 5. Per the germline V gene, CDR1 is MGHDK and CDR2 is SYGVNS. The CDR3 bases are TGTGCCAGCAGTGGGGACAGGGTGGACCAGCCCCAGCATTTT. Its protein is CASSGDRVDQPQHF.

The genes are TRBV28 and TRBJ2-7, with 7 positions matching TRBD1. The trim removed 8 bases at V and 2 bases at J, leaving 9 bases unmatched. This CDR3 has 14 residues. Germline V gene lookup returns CDR1 MDHEN and CDR2 SYDVKM. The CDR3 DNA follows: TGTGCCAGCTGGAGACAGGGCAGACCCTACGAGCAGTACTTC. It is translated as CASWRQGRPYEQYF.

This clone was observed a single time. The rearrangement joins TRBV5-4 to TRBJ2-3; the match to TRBD2 covers 15 bases. V shed 4 bases and J 2 bases; nucleotides not matched to a gene: 8. This CDR3 has 18 amino acids. Germline values: CDR1 SGHNT, CDR2 YYREEE (reference sequence). CDR3 sequence: CASSIGTSGGYYTDTQYF. Here the CDR3 DNA reads TGTGCCAGCAGCATTGGGACTAGCGGGGGGTACTACACAGATACGCAGTATTTT.

This chain joins TRBV2 and TRBJ2-3; 10 bases fit TRBD2. Germline loops: CDR1 SNHLY, CDR2 FYNNEI. The CDR3 runs to 17 residues. Losses at the gene ends were 6 bases for V and 12 bases for J; bases not matched to a gene: 21. CDR3 sequence reads: CASRAEGGSGGASPQYF. The CDR3 nucleotides are TGTGCCAGCAGAGCCGAGGGAGGAAGCGGGGGGGCCTCCCCCCAGTATTTT.

The rearrangement uses TRBV11-2 and TRBJ1-4, with D maybe TRBD1 (5 bases). Trimming removed 7 bases at V and 8 bases at J, with 23 bases between. Germline CDR1 is SGHAT and CDR2 is FQNNGV. This CDR3 region has 16 residues. CDR3 sequence (DNA): TGTGCCAGCACAACTACCGCAGGGATCCCCGGGGAAAAACTGTTTTTT. Translated: CASTTTAGIPGEKLFF.

The J gene is TRBJ1-5, the V gene TRBV28, with D possibly TRBD1 on 6 matching bases. The germline CDR1 and CDR2 sequences are MDHEN and SYDVKM. V shed 7 bases and J shed 2 bases, with 18 bases lying between them. This CDR3 comprises 16 residues. CDR3 protein: CASTRGRGGGNQPQHF. The CDR3 nucleotides are TGTGCCAGCACGAGAGGCAGGGGTGGTGGCAATCAGCCCCAGCATTTT. Together with reference TRBV28 and TRBJ1-5, the CDR3 gives the full variable domain: DVKVTQSSRYLVKRTGEKVFLECVQDMDHENMFWYRQDPGLGLRLIYFSYDVKMKEKGDIPEGYSVSREKKERFSLILESASTNQTSMYLCASTRGRGGGNQPQHFGDGTRLSIL.